The sequence of this T cell receptor (beta chain) was determined in a study of cytomegalovirus exposure and HLA in healthy donors. Study context: Earlier results showed 90 million to 130 million unique TCR beta sequences derived from roughly 180 million T cells.

Primers included in the PCR were 60 Vbeta and 13 Jbeta primers. The data were produced by immunoSEQ multiplex PCR, yet TCRdb's version contains in-frame clones alone and is incomplete. Counted here are 99,000 or so clones, about 80% occurring once; the ten biggest clones make up approximately 6.3%. The V end lost 4 bases, the J end lost 0 bases, and 10 bases lay between the germline ends. CDR3 size: 15 residues. Germline V lookup: CDR1 SGHTA, CDR2 FQGNSA. The material sequenced was PBMCs. The TCR was taken from a man aged 55 to 70 in good health and CMV-seropositive. The rearrangement links TRBV7-2 to TRBJ1-3, with D perhaps TRBD1 (5 bases). CDR3 region: CASSSDTFSGNTIYF. The CDR3 coding sequence is TGTGCCAGCAGCTCGGACACCTTCTCTGGAAACACCATATATTTT. Full variable domain (rest looked up from reference TRBV7-2 and TRBJ1-3): GAGVSQSPSNKVTEKGKDVELRCDPISGHTALYWYRQSLGQGLEFLIYFQGNSAPDKSGLPSDRFSAERTGGSVSTLTIQRTQQEDSAVYLCASSSDTFSGNTIYFGEGSWLTVV.